This T cell receptor (beta chain) derives from a study of shared clonotypes between healthy human individuals. General study results and limits: A reduction in generation probabilities was seen for non-shared clonotypes relative to those shared by all four donors.

Sequenced by immunoSEQ multiplex PCR; TCRdb stores in-frame clones only, minus some. The sample holds 2 million to 2.5 million clones, roughly 93% seen once. CDR1 and CDR2 (germline): SGHRS, YFSETQ. The length of the CDR3 is 16 residues. V was trimmed by 5 bases and J by 0 bases, leaving 15 bases between them. Remarks on this clone: The antigen is undetermined.

This clonotype originated in a man between 18 and 29 years old in good health. Some clones in this sample may be carry-over from other donors' samples. The chain has TRBV5-1 and TRBJ2-1, with D possibly matching TRBD2 (5 bases). Sequenced input: naive CD4+ T cells from PBMCs. Specified subset: CD45RA+ positively selected. CDR3: CASSFRAGLSYNEQFF. For the CDR3, the DNA is TGCGCCAGCAGTTTTCGCGCGGGTCTCTCCTACAATGAGCAGTTCTTC.